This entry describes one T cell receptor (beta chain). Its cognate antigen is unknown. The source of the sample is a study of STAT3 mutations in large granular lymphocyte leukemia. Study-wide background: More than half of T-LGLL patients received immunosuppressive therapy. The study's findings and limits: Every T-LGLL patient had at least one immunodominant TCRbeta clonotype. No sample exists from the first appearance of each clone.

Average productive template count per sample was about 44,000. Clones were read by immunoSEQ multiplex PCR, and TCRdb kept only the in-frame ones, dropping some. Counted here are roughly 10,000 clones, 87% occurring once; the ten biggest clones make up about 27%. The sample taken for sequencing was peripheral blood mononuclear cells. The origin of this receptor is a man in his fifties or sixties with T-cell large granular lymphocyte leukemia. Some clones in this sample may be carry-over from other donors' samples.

The CDR3: CASSELAGGPETQYF. The CDR3 coding sequence is TGTGCCAGCAGTGAACTAGCGGGAGGGCCAGAGACCCAGTACTTC. The genes are TRBV6-1 and TRBJ2-5; 12 bases line up with TRBD2. CDR1 and CDR2 (germline): MNHNS, SASEGT. The CDR3 has 15 residues. Trimming cost V 2 bases and J 4 bases; bases outside gene matches: 2.